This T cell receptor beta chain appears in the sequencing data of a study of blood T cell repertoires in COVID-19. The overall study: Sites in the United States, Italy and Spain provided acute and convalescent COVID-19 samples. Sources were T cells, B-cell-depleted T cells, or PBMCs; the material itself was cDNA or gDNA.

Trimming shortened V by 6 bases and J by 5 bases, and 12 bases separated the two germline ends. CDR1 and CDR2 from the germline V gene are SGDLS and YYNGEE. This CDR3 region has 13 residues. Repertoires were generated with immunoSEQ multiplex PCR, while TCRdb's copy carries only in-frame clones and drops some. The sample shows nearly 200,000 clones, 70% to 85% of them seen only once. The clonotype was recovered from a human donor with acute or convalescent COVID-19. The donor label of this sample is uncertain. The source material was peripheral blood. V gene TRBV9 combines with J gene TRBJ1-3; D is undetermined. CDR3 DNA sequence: TGTGCCAGCAACCCACCCGGGAGAAACACCATATATTTT. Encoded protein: CASNPPGRNTIYF.